The present TCR beta chain was sequenced within a study of patients and donors after allogeneic stem cell transplantation. TCRdb ran MiXCR on the RT-PCR reads and lists one entry per CDR3 protein. The sample holds 150,000 to 200,000 distinct CDR3 sequences, approximately 22% seen once. Between the trimmed V and J ends, which lost 2 bases and 0 bases, there was a span of 11 bases. The CDR3 is 15 residues long. Per the germline V gene, CDR1 is SGHRS and CDR2 is YFSETQ. The sample taken for sequencing was blood, either unsorted or a sorted T cell fraction (not recorded which). The chain combines TRBV5-1 with TRBJ1-1; D is unclear. The receptor's source is a human donor who was either an allogeneic HSCT recipient or a stem cell or donor lymphocyte infusion donor (not recorded which). It is not recorded whose cells these are; they may come from a transplant donor. The CDR3 region is CASSFFSLMNTEAFF. DNA for the CDR3: TGCGCCAGCAGCTTTTTCAGTCTCATGAACACTGAAGCTTTCTTT.